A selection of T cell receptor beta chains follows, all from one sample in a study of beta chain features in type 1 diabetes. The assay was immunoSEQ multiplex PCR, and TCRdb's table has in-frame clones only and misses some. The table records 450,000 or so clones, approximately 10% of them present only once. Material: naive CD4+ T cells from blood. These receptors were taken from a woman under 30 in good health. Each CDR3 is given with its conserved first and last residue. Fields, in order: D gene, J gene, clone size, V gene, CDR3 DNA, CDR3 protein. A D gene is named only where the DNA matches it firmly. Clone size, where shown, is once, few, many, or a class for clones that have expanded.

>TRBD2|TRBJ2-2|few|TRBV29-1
TGCAGCGTAAAAGGACTAGTATCCGGGGAGCTGTTTTTT
CSVKGLVSGELFF
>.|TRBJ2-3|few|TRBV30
TGTGCCTGTCGCGTTGAGCCAACGCAGTATTTT
CACRVEPTQYF
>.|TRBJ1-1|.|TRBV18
TGTGCCAGCTCGCCGAACGACCTGGCAATCACTGAAGCTTTCTTT
CASSPNDLAITEAFF
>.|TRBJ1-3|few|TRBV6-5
TGTGCCAGCGGACAGTTCTCTGGAAACACCATATATTTT
CASGQFSGNTIYF
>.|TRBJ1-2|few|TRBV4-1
TGCGCCAGCAGCCACCTGGGACAAATTGGCTACACCTTC
CASSHLGQIGYTF
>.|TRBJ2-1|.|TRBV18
TGTGCCAGCTCACCCTTACCTTCTTACAATGAGCAGTTCTTC
CASSPLPSYNEQFF
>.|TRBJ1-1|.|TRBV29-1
TGCAGCGCAAAACAGGGAGGGAACACTGAAGCTTTCTTT
CSAKQGGNTEAFF
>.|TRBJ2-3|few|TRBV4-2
TGTGCCAGCAAATACCGGGACTCTGTCACAGATACGCAGTATTTT
CASKYRDSVTDTQYF
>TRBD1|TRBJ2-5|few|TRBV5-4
TGTGCCAGCAGCGACCGTGCCGGGACAGGGGAGACCCAGTACTTC
CASSDRAGTGETQYF
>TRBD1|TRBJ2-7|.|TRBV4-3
TGCGCCAGCAGCCAAGCCTCGGGACAGACCTACGAGCAGTACTTC
CASSQASGQTYEQYF
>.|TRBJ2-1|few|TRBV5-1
TGCGCCAGCAGCTTGCAAAGCGCTTCCTACAATGAGCAGTTCTTC
CASSLQSASYNEQFF
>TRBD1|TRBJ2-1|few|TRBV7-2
TGTGCCAGCAGCGCGAAGACAGGGAAGCTGCTCGATGAGCAGTTCTTC
CASSAKTGKLLDEQFF
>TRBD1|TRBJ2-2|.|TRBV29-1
TGCAGCGTTACTCGGGACAGGAACACCGGGGAGCTGTTTTTT
CSVTRDRNTGELFF
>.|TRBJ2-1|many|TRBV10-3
TGTGCCATCAGTGGTGGCGTGAGGCATGAGCAGTTCTTC
CAISGGVRHEQFF
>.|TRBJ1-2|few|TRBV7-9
TGTGCCAGCAGCTTAGGACTGGAGGGCTATGGCTACACCTTC
CASSLGLEGYGYTF
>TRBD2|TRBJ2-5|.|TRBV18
TGTGCCAGCTCACCGCTTAGCGGGCAAGAGACCCAGTACTTC
CASSPLSGQETQYF
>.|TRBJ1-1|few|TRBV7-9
TGTGCCAGCAGCTTAGGGATTGGGCTGAGCGCTGAAGCTTTCTTT
CASSLGIGLSAEAFF
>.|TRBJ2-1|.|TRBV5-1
TGCGCCAGCAGCTCCGACAAAAGATACAATGAGCAGTTCTTC
CASSSDKRYNEQFF
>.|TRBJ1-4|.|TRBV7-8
TGTGCCAGCAGCCACAAGGGGGCAACTAATGAAAAACTGTTTTTT
CASSHKGATNEKLFF
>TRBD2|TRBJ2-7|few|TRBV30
TGTGCCTCCAGGAGTGGACTAGCGGGAGCGGGGGAGCAGTACTTC
CASRSGLAGAGEQYF
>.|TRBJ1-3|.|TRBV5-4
TGTGCCAGCAGTCGGGACTCTGGAAACACCATATATTTT
CASSRDSGNTIYF
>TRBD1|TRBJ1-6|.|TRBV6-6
TGTGCCAGCAGACGGGACAGCACTAATTCACCCCTCCACTTT
CASRRDSTNSPLHF
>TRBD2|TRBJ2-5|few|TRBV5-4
TGTGCCAGCAGCTTGGCCGGGTCTAGCGGCCTGGAGACCCAGTACTTC
CASSLAGSSGLETQYF
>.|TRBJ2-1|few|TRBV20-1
TGCAGTGCTACCCTCAATGAGCAGTTCTTC
CSATLNEQFF
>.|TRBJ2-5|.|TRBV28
TGTGCCAGCAGTTTATGGGACAGTCAAGAGACCCAGTACTTC
CASSLWDSQETQYF
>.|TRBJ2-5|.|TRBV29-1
TGCAGCGTAAGGACAGTCTCCCAAGAGACCCAGTACTTC
CSVRTVSQETQYF
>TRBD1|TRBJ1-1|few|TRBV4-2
TGTGCCAGCAGCCTCTCCGACAGGGTTGACACTGAAGCTTTCTTT
CASSLSDRVDTEAFF
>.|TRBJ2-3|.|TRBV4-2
TGTGCCAGCAGCCAAGCTCAGAGCACAGATACGCAGTATTTT
CASSQAQSTDTQYF
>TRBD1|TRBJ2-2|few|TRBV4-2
TGTGCCAGCAGCCTCCCGCTGACAGGGGACGACGCCGGGGAGCTGTTTTTT
CASSLPLTGDDAGELFF
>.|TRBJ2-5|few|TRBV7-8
TGTGCCAGCAGCTTAGCGGCTATCCCAAGACAAGAGACCCAGTACTTC
CASSLAAIPRQETQYF
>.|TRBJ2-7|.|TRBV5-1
TGCGCCAGCAGCCACGGTGGATTCTACGAGCAGTACTTC
CASSHGGFYEQYF
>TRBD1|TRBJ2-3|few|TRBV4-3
TGCGCCAGCGCGACCCGGACAGGGTACATGTATACGCAGTATTTT
CASATRTGYMYTQYF
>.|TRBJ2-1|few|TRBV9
TGTGCCAGCAGCCCCCGTGCGGACAATGAGCAGTTCTTC
CASSPRADNEQFF
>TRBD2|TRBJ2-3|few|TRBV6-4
TGTGCCAGCAGTGATTCCGTGGGAGGGTCAGATACGCAGTATTTT
CASSDSVGGSDTQYF
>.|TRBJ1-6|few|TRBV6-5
TGTGCCAGCCGCCCGGCGGGTAATTCACCCCTCCACTTT
CASRPAGNSPLHF
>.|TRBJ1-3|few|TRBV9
TGTGCCAGCAGCGTACGTAACTCTGGAAACACCATATATTTT
CASSVRNSGNTIYF
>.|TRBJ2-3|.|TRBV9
TGTGCCAGCAGCGTAGAACTAGTAGCAGATACGCAGTATTTT
CASSVELVADTQYF
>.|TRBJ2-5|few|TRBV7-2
TGTGCCAGCACCAAGTTAGAGGGGACCCAGTACTTC
CASTKLEGTQYF
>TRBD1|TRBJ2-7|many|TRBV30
TGTGCCTGGAGAGCCCCGCGACAGGGAGTCCAGCAGTACTTC
CAWRAPRQGVQQYF
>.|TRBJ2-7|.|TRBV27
TGTGCCAGCAGTCCCCACCGGGGGCACTGGGCTAGCGAGTCCTACGAGCAGTACTTC
CASSPHRGHWASESYEQYF